This T cell receptor (beta chain) comes out of a study of Graves' ophthalmopathy and Graves' hyperthyroidism (dated by TCRdb to the late 2010s). About the investigation overall: Hyperthyroidism was defined as stable when no progression to ophthalmopathy occurred within 18 months of follow-up. The study used signatures of the TCR beta repertoire to tell Graves' ophthalmopathy apart from Graves' hyperthyroidism and to predict which patients would progress to ophthalmopathy. In total, approximately 140 blood samples were TCR-sequenced: some 40 ophthalmopathy, some 72 hyperthyroidism and some 17 hyperthyroidism-to-ophthalmopathy patients. To explore V-J signatures that separate ophthalmopathy from hyperthyroidism, a discovery set of about 100 patients was enrolled, consisting of about 45 with ophthalmopathy and some 56 with stable hyperthyroidism. An independent validation cohort was composed of fewer than 20 hyperthyroidism patients and around 16 patients who later progressed from hyperthyroidism to ophthalmopathy. T-cell repertoires of thyroid tissue and blood were compared in 5 or 6 hyperthyroidism patients. After sampling, hyperthyroidism patients received methimazole starting at 30 mg daily, and ophthalmopathy patients received high-dose intravenous methylprednisolone.

General study outcomes and caveats: Most of the expanded thyroid clonotypes with a frequency above 0.001 were also detected in blood, and it was suggested that the thyroid immune response may be reflected by blood repertoires. No statistical method was used to predetermine the sample size, and group allocation was not hidden from the investigators. In cross-validation, the 13-signature model distinguished ophthalmopathy from stable hyperthyroidism with around 86% sensitivity and about 81% specificity, while in the test set the corresponding values were about 80% and 75%. In validation, the model predicted ophthalmopathy progression with nearly 71% sensitivity and roughly 78% specificity; roughly eleven predicted patients were CT-confirmed with GO in a median of 6.5 months.

The hyperthyroidism patients were 18 to 65 years old and newly diagnosed, with a disease duration of less than 2 months. Patients were excluded if they had other autoimmune diseases, uncontrolled infections, pregnancy or lactation. Diagnosis was based on clinical symptoms, serum thyroxine, TRAb, thyroid ultrasound and orbital computed tomography. Total RNA was extracted with Trizol reagent and quality-checked on an Agilent 2100 Bioanalyzer. This clonotype was seen more than once but under ten times. The specificity of this receptor is unknown. The record has no base qualities; no much larger clone is one base away. TCR beta CDR3 regions were amplified from RNA transcripts for repertoire sequencing. A first-round RT-PCR used HTBI primers with the Qiagen OneStep RT-PCR kit, followed by a second-round multiplex PCR, size selection and purification. Libraries were sequenced paired-end with 100 bp reads on an Illumina HiSeq2000. On the authors' methods: Reads were processed with SOAPnuke, discarding reads with adapters, uncalled bases, mean Phred below 15, or no exact constant-primer or identifier match. High-quality paired reads were merged with COPE v1.2.5. Each unique nucleotide sequence was defined as a clonotype, and clonotypes were aligned to IMGT TRB V, D and J references with MiTCR v1.1. Analysis was restricted to V-J combinations with a frequency above 0.0001, which covered about 99% of repertoires. For each V-J combination, a TCR clonal expansion and chaos score was defined as the ratio of F50 clonal expansion to chaos observed in the TCRdist matrix. Welch's t-statistics and random forest were used to reduce features to about 14 V-J combinations, which were fed into a naive Bayes classifier. Thyroid-blood repertoire similarity was quantified with the Morisita-Horn index. In TCRdb, the public reads were trimmed at Q25 with fastp and aligned with MiXCR, with productive beta chains retained. Every CDR3 protein is listed once, alongside the most common genes and DNA of its rows. None of the V and J calls come from the authors' own analysis; TCRdb made them. This sample has around 1,000,000 distinct CDR3 sequences in its table, and roughly 35% of those were observed once. Clones ranked in the top ten supply over 8.5% of the sample.

V is pared back by 6 bases and J by 3 bases, with 22 bases lying between the germline termini. Per the germline V gene, SQVTM is the CDR1 and ANQGSEA is the CDR2. Counted from cysteine to phenylalanine, this CDR3 has 16 amino acids. Just the 48-base CDR3 DNA is kept, in frame starting at base 1. This receptor chain uses TRBV29-1 and TRBJ2-3; the D gene is perhaps TRBD2, from 6 matching bases. This receptor was identified in an adult man with Graves' hyperthyroidism. Sequencing was done on a sample of peripheral blood or thyroid tissue (not recorded which). The DNA sequence is given as TGCAGCGTGAACGGGCTGGGAGGCAGGGCGACAGATACGCAGTATTTT. Its translation is CSVNGLGGRATDTQYF.